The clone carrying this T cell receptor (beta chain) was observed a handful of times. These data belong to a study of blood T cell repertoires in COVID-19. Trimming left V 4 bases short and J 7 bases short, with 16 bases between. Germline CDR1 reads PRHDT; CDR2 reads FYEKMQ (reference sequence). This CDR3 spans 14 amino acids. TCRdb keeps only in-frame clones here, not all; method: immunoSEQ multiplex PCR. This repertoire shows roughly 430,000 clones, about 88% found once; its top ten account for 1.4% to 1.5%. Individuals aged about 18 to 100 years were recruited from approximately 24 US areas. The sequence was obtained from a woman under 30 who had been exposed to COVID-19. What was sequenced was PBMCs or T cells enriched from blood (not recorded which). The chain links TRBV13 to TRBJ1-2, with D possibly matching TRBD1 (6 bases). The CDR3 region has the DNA TGTGCCAGCAGCTCGCGCCGGGACACGGGTGGCTACACCTTC. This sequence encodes CASSSRRDTGGYTF.